This record concerns one T cell receptor (beta chain) sequence. This sample was included in a study of blood T cell repertoires in COVID-19. Study-level background: COVID-19 samples, acute and convalescent, were from the United States, Italy and Spain.

Sequenced by immunoSEQ multiplex PCR; TCRdb stores in-frame clones only, minus some. The table shows around 220,000 clones, with about 89% occurring only once. Individuals drawn from under 30 US areas were roughly 18 to 89 years old. Membership in each cohort depended on participant-reported clinical history. The germline gives CDR1 SGDLS, CDR2 YYNGEE. Trimming stripped 4 bases from V and 15 bases from J, with 26 bases between. This CDR3 contains 15 residues. The sequenced material came from PBMCs or T cells enriched from blood (not recorded which). The V call is TRBV9, the J call TRBJ1-3; D is unclear. This receptor was obtained from a young woman who had recovered from COVID-19. CDR3 DNA: TGTGCCAGCAGCCCAAACCCCACGGGGTCCCCGGGAACATATTTT. It yields the protein CASSPNPTGSPGTYF.